Below, one T cell receptor (beta chain) is given with its context. What this receptor recognizes is not known. No clone much larger than this one lies a single base away; base qualities are absent. The sample originates from a study of radiotherapy plus CTLA-4 blockade in lung cancer (dated by TCRdb to 2016 to 2019). Turning to the overall study: Objective responses occurred in about 20% of enrolled patients, and 30% to 35% achieved disease control. Broad study findings and their caveats: After treatment with radiotherapy and ipilimumab, TCR clones that originated in tumors expanded in peripheral blood. The strongest predictors of response, as reported, were early dynamic changes in blood T cell clones along with a rise in serum interferon-beta after radiation.

Library construction relied on the immunoSEQ multiplex PCR assay. Entries here come from immuneACCESS through TCRdb and include only in-frame sequences with V and J called. Some clones fail to appear in such tables; in the studies checked, an unresolved V gene covers under half of the shortfall, and the cause of the remainder is unknown. The sample contains roughly 90,000 clones, 78% of them found a single time. The top ten clones comprise approximately 3.8% of the sample. Focal radiation therapy combined with CTLA-4 blockade (ipilimumab) was tested in patients with chemo-refractory metastatic non-small-cell lung cancer. Including the terminal cysteine and phenylalanine, the CDR3 comprises 16 residues. The CDR3 DNA has 48 bases and is translated from base 1. Sequences MNHEY (CDR1) and SMNVEV (CDR2) are obtained from the germline V gene (reference sequence). The V and J ends are trimmed by 7 bases and 4 bases, leaving 22 bases between them.

The source was peripheral blood, collected from a patient treated with radiotherapy plus ipilimumab. The chain uses TRBV27 and TRBJ1-1; there is no confident call for the D gene. This clonotype was obtained from a human donor with non-small cell lung cancer who had a partial response to radiotherapy plus ipilimumab. Some clones in this sample may be carry-over from other donors' samples. The DNA sequence is as follows: TGTGCCAGCAAAGGCGGGGTTAGTAGAGTGAGCACTGAAGCTTTCTTT. It translates to CASKGGVSRVSTEAFF.